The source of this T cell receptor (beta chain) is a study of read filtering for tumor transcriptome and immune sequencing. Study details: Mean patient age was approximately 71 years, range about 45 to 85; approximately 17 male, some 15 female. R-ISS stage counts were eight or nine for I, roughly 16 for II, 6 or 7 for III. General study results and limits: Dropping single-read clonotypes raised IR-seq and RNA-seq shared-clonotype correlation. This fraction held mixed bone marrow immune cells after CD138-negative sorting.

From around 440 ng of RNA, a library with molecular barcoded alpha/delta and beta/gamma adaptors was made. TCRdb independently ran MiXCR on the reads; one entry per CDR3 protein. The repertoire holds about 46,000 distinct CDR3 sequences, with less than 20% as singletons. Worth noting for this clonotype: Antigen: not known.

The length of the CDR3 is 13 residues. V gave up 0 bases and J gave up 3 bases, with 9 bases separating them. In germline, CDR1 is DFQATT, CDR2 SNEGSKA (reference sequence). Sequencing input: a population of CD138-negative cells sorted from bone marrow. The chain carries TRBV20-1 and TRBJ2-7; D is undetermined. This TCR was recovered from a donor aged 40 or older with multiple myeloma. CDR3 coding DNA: TGCAGTGCTAGAGATAGCTACGTCTACGAGCAGTACTTC. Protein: CSARDSYVYEQYF.